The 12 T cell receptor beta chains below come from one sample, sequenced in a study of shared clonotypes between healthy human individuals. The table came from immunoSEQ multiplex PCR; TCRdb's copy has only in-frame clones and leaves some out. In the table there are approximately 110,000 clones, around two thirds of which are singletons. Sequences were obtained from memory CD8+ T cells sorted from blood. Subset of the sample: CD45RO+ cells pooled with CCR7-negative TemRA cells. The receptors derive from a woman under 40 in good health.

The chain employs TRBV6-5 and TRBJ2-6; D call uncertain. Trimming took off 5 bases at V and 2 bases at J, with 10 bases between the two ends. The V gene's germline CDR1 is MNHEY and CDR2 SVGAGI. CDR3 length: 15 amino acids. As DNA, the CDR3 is TGTGCCAGCAGTCTGGGGATCACTGGGGCCAACGTCCTGACTTTC. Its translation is CASSLGITGANVLTF.

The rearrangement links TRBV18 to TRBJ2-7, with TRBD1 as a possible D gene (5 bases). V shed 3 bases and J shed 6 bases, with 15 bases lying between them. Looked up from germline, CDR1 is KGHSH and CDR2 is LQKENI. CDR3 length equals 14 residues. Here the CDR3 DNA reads TGTGCCAGCTCACCGAAGGGGCCCGCCACCGAGCAGTACTTC. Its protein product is CASSPKGPATEQYF.

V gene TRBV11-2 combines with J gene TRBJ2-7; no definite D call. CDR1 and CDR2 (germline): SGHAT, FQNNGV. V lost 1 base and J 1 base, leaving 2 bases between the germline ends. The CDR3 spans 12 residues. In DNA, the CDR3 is TGTGCCAGCAGCTTAGGTTCCTACGAGCAGTACTTC. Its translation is CASSLGSYEQYF.

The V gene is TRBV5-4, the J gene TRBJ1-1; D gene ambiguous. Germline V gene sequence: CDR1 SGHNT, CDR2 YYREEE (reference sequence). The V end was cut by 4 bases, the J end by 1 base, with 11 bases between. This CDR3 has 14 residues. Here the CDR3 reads CASSIGSPNTEAFF. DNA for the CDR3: TGTGCCAGCAGCATCGGATCACCGAACACTGAAGCTTTCTTT.

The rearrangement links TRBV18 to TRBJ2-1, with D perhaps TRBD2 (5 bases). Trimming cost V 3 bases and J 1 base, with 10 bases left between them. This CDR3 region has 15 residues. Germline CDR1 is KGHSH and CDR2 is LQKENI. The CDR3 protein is CASSPTGYSYNEQFF. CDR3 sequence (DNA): TGTGCCAGCTCACCTACGGGATATTCCTACAATGAGCAGTTCTTC.

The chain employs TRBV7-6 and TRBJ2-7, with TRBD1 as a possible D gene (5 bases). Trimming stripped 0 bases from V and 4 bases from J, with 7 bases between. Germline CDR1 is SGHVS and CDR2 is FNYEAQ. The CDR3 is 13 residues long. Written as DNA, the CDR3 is TGTGCCAGCAGCTTAGCGAAGGGGTACGAGCAGTACTTC. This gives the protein CASSLAKGYEQYF.

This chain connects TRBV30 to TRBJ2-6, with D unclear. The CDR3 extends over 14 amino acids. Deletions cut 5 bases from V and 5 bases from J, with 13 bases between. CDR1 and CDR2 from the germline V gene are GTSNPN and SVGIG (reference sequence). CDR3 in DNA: TGTGCCTGGTCATGGGAAAGTCGGGCCAACGTCCTGACTTTC. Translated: CAWSWESRANVLTF.

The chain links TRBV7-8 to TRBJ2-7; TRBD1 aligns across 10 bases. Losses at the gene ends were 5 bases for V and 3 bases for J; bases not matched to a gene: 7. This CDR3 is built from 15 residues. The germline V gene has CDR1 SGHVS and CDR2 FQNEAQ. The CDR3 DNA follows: TGTGCCAGCAGCACGGGACAGGGGCCTAGCTACGAGCAGTACTTC. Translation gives CASSTGQGPSYEQYF.

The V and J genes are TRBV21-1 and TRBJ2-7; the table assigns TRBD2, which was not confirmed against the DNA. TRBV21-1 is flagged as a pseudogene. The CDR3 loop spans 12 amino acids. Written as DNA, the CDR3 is TGTGCCAGCAGCAAACTCTCCTACGAGCAGTACTTC. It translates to CASSKLSYEQYF.

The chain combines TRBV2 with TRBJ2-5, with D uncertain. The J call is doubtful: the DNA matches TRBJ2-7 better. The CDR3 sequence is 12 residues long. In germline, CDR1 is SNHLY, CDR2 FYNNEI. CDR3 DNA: TGTGCCAGCAGTGAGTCAGCCTACGAGCAGTACTTC. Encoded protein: CASSESAYEQYF.

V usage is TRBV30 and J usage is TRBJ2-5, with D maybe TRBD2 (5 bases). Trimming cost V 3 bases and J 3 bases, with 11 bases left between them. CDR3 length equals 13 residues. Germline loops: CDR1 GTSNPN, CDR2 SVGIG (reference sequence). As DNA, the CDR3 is TGTGCCTGGAGAGGGCGGACTGAAGAGACCCAGTACTTC. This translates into CAWRGRTEETQYF.

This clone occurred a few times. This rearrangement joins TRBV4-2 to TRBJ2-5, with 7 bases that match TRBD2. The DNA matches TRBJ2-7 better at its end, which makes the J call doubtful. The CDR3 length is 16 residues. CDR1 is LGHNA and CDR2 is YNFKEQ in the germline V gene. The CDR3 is CASSQEGAGDPYEQYF. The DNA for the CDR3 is TGTGCCAGCAGCCAAGAAGGGGCGGGAGATCCCTACGAGCAGTACTTC.